The 26 T cell receptor beta chains below all came from one sample that was sequenced in a study of Graves' ophthalmopathy and Graves' hyperthyroidism. RNA transcripts were the source from which TCR beta CDR3 regions were amplified. Scientists carried out first-round RT-PCR using HTBI primers and then a second-round multiplex PCR. MiXCR, run by TCRdb on the multiplex PCR reads, gives a single entry per CDR3 protein. The sample has hundreds of thousands of distinct CDR3 sequences, 35% to 45% seen once. Input material: peripheral blood. These receptors originate from an adult man with Graves' ophthalmopathy.

This clonotype was counted a few times. The chain uses TRBV25-1 and TRBJ1-1; a weak D match, TRBD1 (6 bases). The CDR3 is made up of 13 amino acids. Per the germline V gene, CDR1 is MGHDK and CDR2 is SYGVNS. V was cut by 8 bases and J by 3 bases, with 13 bases left in between. The CDR3 DNA is TGTGCCAGCCGGAGGACAGTCTACACTGAAGCTTTCTTT. Amino acid sequence: CASRRTVYTEAFF.

This clonotype came up many times. V is TRBV5-8 and J is TRBJ1-3, with no clear D. Deletions cut 1 base from V and 3 bases from J, with 5 bases between. Per the germline V gene, CDR1 is SGHTS and CDR2 is YDEGEE. The CDR3 has 13 residues. The chain's CDR3 is CASSLPNGNTIYF. For the CDR3, the DNA is TGTGCCAGCAGCTTGCCAAATGGAAACACCATATATTTT. Supplemented by reference TRBV5-8 and TRBJ1-3, the full variable domain reads EAGVTQSPTHLIKTRGQQATLRCSPISGHTSVYWYQQALGLGLQFLLWYDEGEERNRGNFPPRFSGRQFPNYSSELNVNALELEDSALYLCASSLPNGNTIYFGEGSWLTVV.

This chain connects TRBV19 to TRBJ2-7; 10 bases are a match to TRBD1. The CDR3 covers 15 residues. Trimming cost V 8 bases and J 4 bases; bases outside gene matches: 11. The germline V gene encodes CDR1 LNHDA and CDR2 SQIVND (reference sequence). The CDR3, as DNA: TGTGCCAGTTCCCCGGGACAGGGGTCCGGGTACGAGCAGTACTTC. Its translation is CASSPGQGSGYEQYF.

The chain links TRBV7-9 to TRBJ1-6; no clear D gene. Germline V gene sequence: CDR1 SEHNR, CDR2 FQNEAQ (reference sequence). Trimming took off 5 bases at V and 0 bases at J, with 14 bases between the two ends. The CDR3 loop spans 17 amino acids. The CDR3 nucleotides read TGTGCCAGCAGCCTATCGCGACATGTCTCCTATAATTCACCCCTCCACTTT. It specifies CASSLSRHVSYNSPLHF. The whole variable domain, filled in from reference TRBV7-9 and TRBJ1-6, reads DTGVSQNPRHKITKRGQNVTFRCDPISEHNRLYWYRQTLGQGPEFLTYFQNEAQLEKSRLLSDRFSAERPKGSFSTLEIQRTEQGDSAMYLCASSLSRHVSYNSPLHFGNGTRLTVT.

The V gene is TRBV20-1, the J gene TRBJ1-1; D gene uncertain. Germline CDR1 reads DFQATT; CDR2 reads SNEGSKA (reference sequence). CDR3 length: 10 residues. V shed 6 bases and J shed 4 bases, with 6 bases lying between them. The CDR3 bases are TGCAGTGCCGGGATCACTGAAGCTTTCTTT. This translates into CSAGITEAFF.

This clonotype was detected ten times or more. The gene calls are TRBV4-2 and TRBJ1-5; 8 nucleotides agree with TRBD1. The CDR3 contains 15 residues. The V gene end was trimmed by 3 bases and the J gene end by 1 base; junction bases not matched to a gene: 2. Germline-derived CDR1 and CDR2 are LGHNA and YNFKEQ. The CDR3 nucleotides are TGTGCCAGCAGCCAGACAGGGGAAAGCAATCAGCCCCAGCATTTT. Translated, it gives CASSQTGESNQPQHF.

This clonotype was recorded many times. The chain uses TRBV7-9 and TRBJ2-6; TRBD1 matches 9 bases. The CDR3 has 18 amino acids. After removal of 4 bases from V and 0 bases from J, the junction contained 7 bases not matched to a gene. The germline gives CDR1 SEHNR, CDR2 FQNEAQ (reference sequence). This chain's CDR3 is CASSSRTGDDSGANVLTF. The DNA for the CDR3 is TGTGCCAGCAGCTCACGGACAGGGGACGACTCTGGGGCCAACGTCCTGACTTTC.

This chain uses TRBV5-5 with TRBJ2-5; 8 bases line up with TRBD1. Germline V gives CDR1 SGHKS, CDR2 YYEKEE (reference sequence). The ends lost 1 base at V and 5 bases at J; junction bases unmatched: 7. The CDR3 sequence is 15 residues long. CDR3 residues: CASSLSGRGPETQYF. The CDR3 DNA is TGTGCCAGCAGCTTGTCGGGCAGGGGGCCGGAGACCCAGTACTTC.

This clonotype was picked up one time. The V and J genes are TRBV25-1 and TRBJ1-5, with TRBD1 as a possible D gene (5 bases). Trimming left V 6 bases short and J 6 bases short, with 15 bases between. CDR1 and CDR2 (germline): MGHDK, SYGVNS. CDR3 length equals 14 residues. The CDR3 reads CASSFTLGVQPQHF. The CDR3 DNA reads TGTGCCAGCAGCTTCACTTTAGGGGTTCAGCCCCAGCATTTT.

This clonotype occurred many times. The J gene is TRBJ1-2, the V gene TRBV7-2, with 8 bases identical to TRBD1. The J segment lost 4 bases and the V segment lost 5 bases, leaving 9 bases of the junction unmatched. The CDR3 is 15 residues long. Germline values: CDR1 SGHTA, CDR2 FQGNSA. CDR3: CASSTNRGTSYGYTF. DNA for the CDR3: TGTGCCAGCAGCACCAACAGGGGGACATCCTATGGCTACACCTTC.

This chain links TRBV3-1 with TRBJ2-3, with TRBD2 matching 7 bases. The J segment lost 1 base and the V segment lost 4 bases, leaving 8 bases of the junction unmatched. Germline assignment: CDR1 LGHDT and CDR2 YNNKEL (reference sequence). The CDR3 spans 16 residues. The CDR3 region has the DNA TGTGCCAGCAGCCTAGACGAGGCGGGAGGCACAGATACGCAGTATTTT. This codes for CASSLDEAGGTDTQYF.

The chain couples TRBV29-1 to TRBJ2-2; a possible D gene is TRBD1 (5 bases). The germline V and J ends were trimmed by 4 bases and 3 bases, with 15 bases remaining between them. Germline V CDR1 and CDR2: SQVTM, ANQGSEA. This CDR3 contains 15 residues. As DNA, the CDR3 is TGCAGCGTTGTCAGTTCAGGGATGGACACCGGGGAGCTGTTTTTT. It codes for CSVVSSGMDTGELFF.

This clonotype was recorded a few times. The genes are TRBV20-1 and TRBJ2-7, with 14 bases that match TRBD2. Germline V gene sequence: CDR1 DFQATT, CDR2 SNEGSKA (reference sequence). The CDR3 is made up of 17 amino acids. V dropped 7 bases and J dropped 0; count of bases not matched to a gene: 11. CDR3 residues: CSVHGLAGGRSSYEQYF. The CDR3 region has the DNA TGCAGTGTTCATGGACTAGCGGGGGGCCGCAGCTCCTACGAGCAGTACTTC.

The chain joins TRBV5-1 to TRBJ2-7; a possible D gene is TRBD2 (5 bases). The V end was cut by 7 bases, the J end by 5 bases, with 19 bases between. CDR3 length: 14 residues. Germline V gene sequence: CDR1 SGHRS, CDR2 YFSETQ. The CDR3 sequence: CASSLDLAGHEQYF. The CDR3 DNA sequence: TGCGCCAGCTCCTTGGACTTGGCAGGACACGAGCAGTACTTC.

This clonotype was counted ten times or more. The CDR3: CASSPDGIYYGYTF. In nucleotides, the CDR3 is TGTGCCAGCAGCCCCGACGGGATCTACTATGGCTACACCTTC. The chain has TRBV7-6 and TRBJ1-2; no reliable D call. Trimming removed 5 bases at V and 3 bases at J, with 13 bases between. Per germline, CDR1 SGHVS and CDR2 FNYEAQ. CDR3 size: 14 residues.

CDR3: CASLARSYEQYF. The CDR3 bases are TGTGCCAGCTTGGCCCGATCCTACGAGCAGTACTTC. The chain links TRBV2 to TRBJ2-7; D unclear. The CDR3 runs 12 residues. Germline V gene sequence: CDR1 SNHLY, CDR2 FYNNEI. V lost 8 bases to trimming and J lost 1 base, with 9 bases between them.

In the case of this clonotype: Possible read error: a much larger clone is one base away. The chain uses TRBV25-1 and TRBJ1-4; 9 bases match TRBD1. Germline values: CDR1 MGHDK, CDR2 SYGVNS. V gave up 9 bases and J gave up 10 bases; unmatched junction bases: 12. This CDR3 is built from 14 residues. The CDR3 nucleotides read TGTGCCAGTAGTATACAGGGGGCCTATGGAAAACTGTTTTTT. This sequence encodes CASSIQGAYGKLFF. The full variable domain, in which reference TRBV25-1 and TRBJ1-4 provide the parts outside the CDR3, is EADIYQTPRYLVIGTGKKITLECSQTMGHDKMYWYQQDPGMELHLIHYSYGVNSTEKGDLSSESTVSRIRTEHFPLTLESARPSHTSQYLCASSIQGAYGKLFFGSGTQLSVL.

This clonotype was seen at least ten times. This chain connects TRBV2 to TRBJ1-5, with 10 bases fitting TRBD1. With 6 bases clipped from V and 7 bases from J, the junction kept 6 bases outside the gene matches. The CDR3 contains 14 residues. From germline, CDR1 is SNHLY and CDR2 FYNNEI. The CDR3 here is CASRERQGAQPQHF. Written as DNA, the CDR3 is TGTGCCAGCAGGGAACGACAGGGGGCGCAGCCCCAGCATTTT. Full variable domain (remainder filled in from reference TRBV2 and TRBJ1-5): EPEVTQTPSHQVTQMGQEVILRCVPISNHLYFYWYRQILGQKVEFLVSFYNNEISEKSEIFDDQFSVERPDGSNFTLKIRSTKLEDSAMYFCASRERQGAQPQHFGDGTRLSIL.

This clonotype was detected many times. The chain is built from TRBV5-5 and TRBJ2-7; D might be TRBD1 or TRBD2, each matching 6 bases. The CDR3 loop spans 12 amino acids. Germline V gives CDR1 SGHKS, CDR2 YYEKEE (reference sequence). V dropped 6 bases and J dropped 5 bases, with 12 bases sitting between them. The CDR3 protein is CASTNGGHEQYF. As DNA, the CDR3 is TGTGCCAGCACCAACGGGGGCCACGAGCAGTACTTC. The full variable domain, completed using reference TRBV5-5 and TRBJ2-7, is DAGVTQSPTHLIKTRGQQVTLRCSPISGHKSVSWYQQVLGQGPQFIFQYYEKEERGRGNFPDRFSARQFPNYSSELNVNALLLGDSALYLCASTNGGHEQYFGPGTRLTVT.

This clonotype was recorded a few times. The J gene is TRBJ1-6, the V gene TRBV4-3; D is possibly TRBD1 (5 bases). This CDR3 is built from 16 residues. Trimming cost V 0 bases and J 10 bases, with 16 bases left between them. Germline values: CDR1 LGHNA, CDR2 YSLEER. The CDR3: CASSQDARGAGSPLHF. In nucleotides, the CDR3 is TGCGCCAGCAGCCAAGATGCGAGGGGAGCAGGATCACCCCTCCACTTT.

The V and J genes are TRBV15 and TRBJ1-5; D possibly corresponds to TRBD1 (6 bases). Per germline, CDR1 LNHNV and CDR2 YYDKDF (reference sequence). The ends were cut back, 11 bases at V and 3 bases at J, with 23 bases in the middle. The CDR3 runs to 16 residues. DNA of the CDR3: TGTGCCCCAGGGGATAGCGTCTTACCTCACAATCAGCCCCAGCATTTT. Its translation: CAPGDSVLPHNQPQHF.

This clonotype was seen ten or more times. CDR3 DNA sequence: TGTGCCAGCAGCACCTCGGGAGGGATCTATGGCTACACCTTC. Its protein product is CASSTSGGIYGYTF. V and J are TRBV10-3 and TRBJ1-2; D uncertain. The germline V gene encodes CDR1 ENHRY and CDR2 SYGVKD. The CDR3 has 14 residues. The V end was cut by 10 bases, the J end by 4 bases, with 19 bases between.

The chain combines TRBV9 with TRBJ2-7; no definite D call. The V and J ends lost 3 bases and 7 bases respectively, with 14 bases between them. This CDR3 comprises 13 residues. Germline V gives CDR1 SGDLS, CDR2 YYNGEE. CDR3 region: CASSAPPSMEQYF. The CDR3 bases are TGTGCCAGCAGCGCGCCCCCCTCAATGGAGCAGTACTTC.

This clonotype was picked up many times. The V gene is TRBV20-1, the J gene TRBJ2-5, with a weak D call TRBD1 (6 bases). CDR1 and CDR2 from the germline V gene are DFQATT and SNEGSKA (reference sequence). Trimming took off 3 bases at V and 0 bases at J, with 8 bases between the two ends. This CDR3 is built from 13 residues. This chain's CDR3 is CSARDSNQETQYF. The CDR3 region has the DNA TGCAGTGCTAGGGACAGCAACCAAGAGACCCAGTACTTC.

This rearrangement joins TRBV20-1 to TRBJ2-5, with D possibly matching TRBD2 (7 bases). The CDR3 runs to 14 residues. Germline V gene data show CDR1 as DFQATT and CDR2 as SNEGSKA (reference sequence). The V end lost 2 bases, the J end lost 5 bases, and 15 bases lay between the germline ends. Here the CDR3 reads CSARLWGGRETQYF. In DNA form, the CDR3 reads TGCAGTGCTAGATTGTGGGGGGGCCGGGAGACCCAGTACTTC.

There are many counts of this clonotype. The rearrangement uses TRBV14 and TRBJ1-3, with D possibly being TRBD1 (5 bases). The V gene lost 4 bases and the J gene lost 0 bases, with 13 bases spanning the gap. The CDR3 consists of 16 residues. Germline-derived CDR1 and CDR2 are SGHDN and FVKESK. CDR3 in DNA: TGTGCCAGCAGCCTGGGACGGCTGAACTCTGGAAACACCATATATTTT. The encoded protein is CASSLGRLNSGNTIYF.